The 9 T cell receptor beta chains listed next were all sequenced from one sample in a study of T-cell reconstitution after alpha-beta-depleted transplantation in children. Unique molecular identifiers were used to barcode this TCRbeta library. MiXCR was run by TCRdb on the PCR reads, yielding one entry per CDR3 protein. The sample includes some 500,000 distinct CDR3 sequences, less than 35% of them seen just once. Specimen: PBMCs from the stem cell graft donor, collected from the stem cell graft. Receptors originate from a human donor who donated a stem cell graft to a child with aplastic anemia.

The chain links TRBV7-7 to TRBJ2-7; 8 bases are shared with TRBD1. V dropped 5 bases and J dropped 4; count of bases not matched to a gene: 16. The CDR3 has 17 amino acids. Germline V lookup: CDR1 SSHAT, CDR2 FNYEAQ (reference sequence). The CDR3 reads CASSRTPCRQGRYEQYV. The CDR3 nucleotides read TGTGCCAGCAGCCGCACGCCCTGCCGACAGGGGAGGTACGAGCAGTACGTC.

This clonotype showed up just a few times. The rearrangement links TRBV12-3 or TRBV12-4 to TRBJ1-5; D is perhaps TRBD1 (6 bases). Trimming pared 2 bases from V and 5 bases from J, leaving 13 bases between. CDR3 size: 15 residues. The CDR3 DNA follows: TGTGCCAGCAGTTTATACCGGGAGGGGGATCAGCCCCAGCATTTT. As protein: CASSLYREGDQPQHF.

This clonotype has just a few counts. This chain links TRBV12-3 or TRBV12-4 with TRBJ2-7, with D maybe TRBD2 (7 bases). The CDR3 spans 14 residues. Trimming pared 1 base from V and 3 bases from J, leaving 10 bases between. The CDR3 spells CASSLVGGDYEQYF. CDR3 DNA: TGTGCCAGCAGTTTAGTAGGGGGGGACTACGAGCAGTACTTC.

This clonotype was recorded once. This chain's CDR3 is CSGREGSYNEQFF. CDR3 nucleotide sequence: TGCAGCGGCAGGGAAGGCTCCTACAATGAGCAGTTCTTC. V gene TRBV29-1 combines with J gene TRBJ2-1; a weak D match, TRBD1 (5 bases). Trimming pared 7 bases from V and 0 bases from J, leaving 10 bases between. Per germline, CDR1 SQVTM and CDR2 ANQGSEA. CDR3 length equals 13 residues.

This clonotype was found many times. This chain joins TRBV20-1 and TRBJ2-7; D gene ambiguous. The CDR3 sequence is 12 residues long. Germline V lookup: CDR1 DFQATT, CDR2 SNEGSKA (reference sequence). The V end lost 6 bases, the J end lost 7 bases, and 16 bases lay between the germline ends. The CDR3 nucleotides read TGCAGTGCCCCGTTCGGAACGGAAGAGCAGTACTTC. It codes for CSAPFGTEEQYF.

In DNA form, the CDR3 reads TGTGCCAGCAGTTTAACTAGCGGGCTGGGGTGGGAGACCCAGTACTTC. It specifies CASSLTSGLGWETQYF. The V call is TRBV27, the J call TRBJ2-5; TRBD2 matches at 9 bases. CDR1 MNHEY and CDR2 SMNVEV come from the germline V gene (reference sequence). J gave up 5 bases and V 2 bases, and 9 bases lay outside the gene matches. This CDR3 is built from 16 residues.

This clonotype was seen ten or more times. The chain is built from TRBV5-1 and TRBJ2-1; D ambiguous. Per germline, CDR1 SGHRS and CDR2 YFSETQ. The V end lost 0 bases, the J end lost 4 bases, and 2 bases lay between the germline ends. The CDR3 is 12 amino acids. This chain's CDR3 is CASSLEYNEQFF. The CDR3 coding sequence is TGCGCCAGCAGCTTGGAGTACAATGAGCAGTTCTTC.

In its sample, this clonotype was seen a few times. This chain joins TRBV20-1 and TRBJ1-2, with 7 bases fitting TRBD1. The CDR3 loop spans 14 amino acids. Germline loops: CDR1 DFQATT, CDR2 SNEGSKA (reference sequence). After removal of 4 bases from V and 8 bases from J, the junction contained 13 bases not matched to a gene. In nucleotides, the CDR3 is TGCAGTGCTACCCCTCCGGACAGGATGCGAGGCTACACCTTC. It encodes CSATPPDRMRGYTF.

This clonotype showed up just a few times. The chain joins TRBV29-1 to TRBJ2-1; D is undetermined. The length of the CDR3 is 11 residues. Trimming took 3 bases from V and 8 from J, leaving 8 bases between them. The V gene's germline CDR1 is SQVTM and CDR2 ANQGSEA. CDR3: CSVESGYEQFF. CDR3 coding DNA: TGCAGCGTTGAGAGTGGGTATGAGCAGTTCTTC.